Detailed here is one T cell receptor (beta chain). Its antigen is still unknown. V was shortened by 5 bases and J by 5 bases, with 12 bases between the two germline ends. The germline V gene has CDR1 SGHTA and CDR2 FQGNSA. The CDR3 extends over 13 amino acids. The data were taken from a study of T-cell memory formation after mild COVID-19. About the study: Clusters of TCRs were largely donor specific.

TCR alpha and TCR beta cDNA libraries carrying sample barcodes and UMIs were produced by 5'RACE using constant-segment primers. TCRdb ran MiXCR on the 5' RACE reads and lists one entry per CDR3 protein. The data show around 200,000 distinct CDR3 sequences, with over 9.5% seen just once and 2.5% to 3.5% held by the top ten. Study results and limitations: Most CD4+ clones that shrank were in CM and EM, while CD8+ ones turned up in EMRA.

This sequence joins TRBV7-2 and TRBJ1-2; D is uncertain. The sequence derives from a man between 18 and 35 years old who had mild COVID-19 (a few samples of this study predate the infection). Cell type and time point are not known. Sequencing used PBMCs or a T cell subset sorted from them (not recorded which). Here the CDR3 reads CASSPGPTYGYTF. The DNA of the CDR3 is TGTGCCAGCAGCCCGGGCCCTACTTATGGCTACACCTTC.